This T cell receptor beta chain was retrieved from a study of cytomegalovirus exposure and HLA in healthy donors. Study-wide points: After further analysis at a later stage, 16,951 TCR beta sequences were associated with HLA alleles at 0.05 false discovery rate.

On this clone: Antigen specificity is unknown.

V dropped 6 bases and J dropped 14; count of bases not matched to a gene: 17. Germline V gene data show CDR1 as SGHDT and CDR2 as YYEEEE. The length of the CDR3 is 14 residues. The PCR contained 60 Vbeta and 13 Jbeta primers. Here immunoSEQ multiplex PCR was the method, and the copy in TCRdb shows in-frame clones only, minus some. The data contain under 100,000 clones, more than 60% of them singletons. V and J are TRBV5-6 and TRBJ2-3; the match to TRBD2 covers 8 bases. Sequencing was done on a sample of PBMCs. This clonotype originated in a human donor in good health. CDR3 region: CASTLLGVRGGLYF. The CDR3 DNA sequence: TGTGCCAGCACCCTATTGGGGGTTCGCGGGGGGCTGTATTTT.